Listed below are T cell receptor beta chains from one sample, sequenced in a study of blood T cell repertoires in COVID-19. Here immunoSEQ multiplex PCR was the method, and the copy in TCRdb shows in-frame clones only, minus some. The repertoire consists of 250,000 or so clones, with just under 90% occurring once and the leading ten covering roughly 2.6%. The specimen was peripheral blood. The receptors originated from a man under 40 with COVID-19, enrolled during active disease. Both conserved end residues are part of each CDR3. Expanded clones get a size class; other rows say once, few or many, or leave the size out.

abundance: NA
j_gene: TRBJ1-1
v_gene: TRBV18
CDR3aa: CASSPIAGTEAFF

abundance: NA
j_gene: TRBJ2-7
v_gene: TRBV19
CDR3aa: CASSVAGTNSYEQYF

abundance: once
j_gene: TRBJ1-2
v_gene: TRBV6-2/TRBV6-3
CDR3aa: CASSYPTSMTVSYGYTF

abundance: NA
j_gene: TRBJ2-2
v_gene: TRBV7-8
CDR3aa: CASSLGLAGATNTGELFF

abundance: NA
j_gene: TRBJ2-7
v_gene: TRBV19
CDR3aa: CASSLGAAGGSTYEQYF

abundance: NA
j_gene: TRBJ2-5
v_gene: TRBV21-1
CDR3aa: CASSKCSWRWYQETQYF

abundance: NA
j_gene: TRBJ1-2
v_gene: TRBV4-3
CDR3aa: CASSQDGQAPLYGYTF

abundance: NA
j_gene: TRBJ2-6
v_gene: TRBV28
CDR3aa: CASSLTRGASGANVLTF

abundance: NA
j_gene: TRBJ1-2
v_gene: TRBV3-1/TRBV3-2
CDR3aa: CASSQPTGANYGYTF

abundance: NA
j_gene: TRBJ2-7
v_gene: TRBV7-2
CDR3aa: CASSLDLTYEQYF

abundance: NA
j_gene: TRBJ2-1
v_gene: TRBV5-1
CDR3aa: CASSTGQAIYNEQFF

abundance: NA
j_gene: TRBJ1-2
v_gene: TRBV27
CDR3aa: CASSFGVDYGYTF

abundance: NA
j_gene: TRBJ2-7
v_gene: TRBV19
CDR3aa: CASSIEVSSSYEQYF

abundance: few
j_gene: TRBJ1-5
v_gene: TRBV28
CDR3aa: CASRVGLNSNQPQHF

abundance: NA
j_gene: TRBJ2-2
v_gene: TRBV7-8
CDR3aa: CASSFLNYGELFF

abundance: NA
j_gene: TRBJ1-5
v_gene: TRBV18
CDR3aa: CASSPPSGQGANQPQHF

abundance: NA
j_gene: TRBJ1-6
v_gene: TRBV14
CDR3aa: CASSQVAENSPLHF

abundance: NA
j_gene: TRBJ2-1
v_gene: TRBV7-9
CDR3aa: CASSPSGGPNNEQFF

abundance: NA
j_gene: TRBJ1-5
v_gene: TRBV6-2/TRBV6-3
CDR3aa: CASSSGQLGNQPQHF

abundance: NA
j_gene: TRBJ2-2
v_gene: TRBV4-3
CDR3aa: CASSRRLAGKDTGELFF

abundance: NA
j_gene: TRBJ1-5
v_gene: TRBV5-8
CDR3aa: CASSLDRGNQPQHF

abundance: NA
j_gene: TRBJ2-2
v_gene: TRBV10-1
CDR3aa: CASSAETGGLTANTGELFF

abundance: NA
j_gene: TRBJ1-2
v_gene: TRBV3-1/TRBV3-2
CDR3aa: CASSPRSGGVYGYTF

abundance: few
j_gene: TRBJ1-2
v_gene: TRBV5-1
CDR3aa: CASSLAPTGGDYGYTF

abundance: NA
j_gene: TRBJ1-2
v_gene: TRBV5-4
CDR3aa: CASSLGRERGGYTF

abundance: NA
j_gene: TRBJ2-7
v_gene: TRBV7-6
CDR3aa: CASSLAPAGGRFGNEQYF

abundance: NA
j_gene: TRBJ2-5
v_gene: TRBV10-3
CDR3aa: CAISQTYRTTNQETQYF